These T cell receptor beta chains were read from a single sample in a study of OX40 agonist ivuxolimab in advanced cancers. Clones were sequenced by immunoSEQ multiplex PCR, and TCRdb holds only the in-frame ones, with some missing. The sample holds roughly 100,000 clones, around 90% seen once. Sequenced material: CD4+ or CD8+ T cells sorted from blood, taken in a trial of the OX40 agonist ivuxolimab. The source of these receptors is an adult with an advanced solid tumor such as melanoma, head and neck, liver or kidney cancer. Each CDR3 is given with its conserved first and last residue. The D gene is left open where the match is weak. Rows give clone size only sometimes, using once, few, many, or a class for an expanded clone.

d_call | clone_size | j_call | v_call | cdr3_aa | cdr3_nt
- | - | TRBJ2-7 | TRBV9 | CASSVGYGGDEQYF | TGTGCCAGCAGCGTAGGTTATGGGGGCGACGAGCAGTACTTC
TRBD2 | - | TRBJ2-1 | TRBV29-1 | CSVDLGTSYNEQFF | TGCAGCGTTGATCTGGGGACTAGCTACAATGAGCAGTTCTTC
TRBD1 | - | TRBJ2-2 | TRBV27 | CASSSGTAIGELFF | TGTGCCAGCAGTTCCGGGACAGCTATCGGGGAGCTGTTTTTT
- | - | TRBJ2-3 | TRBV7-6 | CASSLGGALTDTQYF | TGTGCCAGCAGCCTAGGGGGGGCCCTCACAGATACGCAGTATTTT
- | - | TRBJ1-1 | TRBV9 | CASSVGKNTEAFF | TGTGCCAGCAGCGTAGGTAAGAACACTGAAGCTTTCTTT
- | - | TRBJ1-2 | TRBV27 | CASSLSGGRGYTF | TGTGCCAGCAGTTTATCGGGGGGTCGTGGCTACACCTTC
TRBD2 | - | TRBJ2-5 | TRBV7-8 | CASSLEGPLAGVGGETQYF | TGTGCCAGCAGCTTAGAGGGGCCTCTAGCGGGAGTGGGTGGGGAGACCCAGTACTTC
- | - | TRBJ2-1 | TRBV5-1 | CASSLTPLDEQFF | TGCGCCAGCAGCTTGACGCCACTCGATGAGCAGTTCTTC
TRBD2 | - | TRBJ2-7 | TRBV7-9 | CASSLVGTSGKKSSYEQYF | TGTGCCAGCAGCTTAGTAGGGACTAGCGGAAAGAAAAGCTCCTACGAGCAGTACTTC
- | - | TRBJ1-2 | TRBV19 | CASSTVVDYGYTF | TGTGCCAGTAGTACAGTAGTGGACTATGGCTACACCTTC
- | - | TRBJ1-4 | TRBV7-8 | CASSLGHLATNEKLFF | TGTGCCAGCAGCTTAGGTCATCTGGCAACTAATGAAAAACTGTTTTTT
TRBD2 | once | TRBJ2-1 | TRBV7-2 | CASSFLAGGLFGNEQFF | TGTGCCAGCAGCTTCCTAGCGGGGGGGCTCTTTGGCAATGAGCAGTTCTTC
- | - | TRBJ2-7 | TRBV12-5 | CASGLVGNSPYEQYF | TGTGCTAGTGGTTTGGTCGGTAATTCCCCCTACGAGCAGTACTTC
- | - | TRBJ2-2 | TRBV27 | CASSFDGELFF | TGTGCCAGCAGTTTTGACGGGGAGCTGTTTTTT
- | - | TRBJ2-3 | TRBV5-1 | CASSLVSEAADTQYF | TGCGCCAGCAGCTTGGTGTCCGAAGCGGCAGATACGCAGTATTTT
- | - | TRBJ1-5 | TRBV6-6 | CASSSYGSEQPQHF | TGTGCCAGCAGTTCATACGGTAGTGAACAGCCCCAGCATTTT
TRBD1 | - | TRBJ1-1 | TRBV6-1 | CASTQTGGGTGVAFF | TGTGCCAGCACCCAAACCGGTGGTGGGACAGGGGTCGCTTTCTTT
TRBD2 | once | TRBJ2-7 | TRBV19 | CASSMGGEGYEQYF | TGTGCCAGTAGTATGGGGGGGGAAGGCTACGAGCAGTACTTC